This TCR beta chain was identified in a study of T cell changes during pregnancy in multiple sclerosis (dated by TCRdb to between 2017 and 2020). For the wider study: In women with multiple sclerosis, the researchers looked at how the T cell repertoire shifted as pregnancy progressed.

This clone has just one count. It has no known antigen specificity. There are no base qualities to consult, and no much larger clone falls within one base. The library was obtained by the immunoSEQ multiplex PCR assay. TCRdb carries this immuneACCESS record with in-frame sequences only. Its versions omit some clonotypes, under half of them owing to an unresolved V gene in the studies checked, with the rest unexplained. The table for this sample lists approximately 57,000 clones; around 93% of them were counted only once. The ten biggest clones cover 3% to 4% of the sample. The CDR3 contains 13 residues, cysteine and phenylalanine counted. Just the 39-base CDR3 DNA is kept, in frame starting at base 1. The germline V end is reduced by 7 bases and the J end by 8 bases; junction bases left unmatched: 9. Reading the germline V gene (reference sequence) gives CDR1 SGHNT and CDR2 YYREEE.

The sequence joins TRBV5-4 to TRBJ2-1, and 7 bases in between align with TRBD1. The sequence was obtained from a female donor in good health, enrolled as a control in a pregnancy study. The sample was peripheral blood, taken after pregnancy. Here is the DNA: TGTGCCAGCCGGGACAGTTCTTTCCATGAGCAGTTCTTC. It translates to CASRDSSFHEQFF. With the portions outside the CDR3 filled from the reference TRBV5-4 and TRBJ2-1 genes, the complete variable region becomes ETGVTQSPTHLIKTRGQQVTLRCSSQSGHNTVSWYQQALGQGPQFIFQYYREEENGRGNFPPRFSGLQFPNYSSELNVNALELDDSALYLCASRDSSFHEQFFGPGTRLTVL.